A selection of T cell receptor beta chains follows, all from one sample in a study of cytomegalovirus exposure and HLA in healthy donors. The assay was immunoSEQ multiplex PCR, and TCRdb's table has in-frame clones only and misses some. In the table there are fewer than 350,000 clones, around nine tenths of which are singletons. Sequenced sample: PBMCs. Source of these receptors: a young woman in good health and CMV-seronegative. Both conserved end residues are part of each CDR3. A D gene is named only where the DNA matches it firmly. Clone size, where shown, is once, few, many, or a class for clones that have expanded.

d_call	j_call	clone_size	v_call	cdr3_aa	cdr3_nt
TRBD2	TRBJ2-3	.	TRBV14	CASSQGLAGGTDTQYF	TGTGCCAGCAGCCAAGGTCTCGCGGGGGGGACAGATACGCAGTATTTT
TRBD1	TRBJ1-1	.	TRBV30	CAFGTGVGTEAFF	TGTGCCTTTGGGACAGGGGTGGGCACTGAAGCTTTCTTT
TRBD1	TRBJ1-2	.	TRBV14	CASRRQGAHGYTF	TGTGCCAGCAGGCGACAGGGGGCACATGGCTACACCTTC
TRBD2	TRBJ2-1	.	TRBV27	CATTSGGKNEQFF	TGTGCCACAACTAGCGGGGGGAAAAATGAGCAGTTCTTC
.	TRBJ1-5	.	TRBV27	CASSRTDRLSNQPQHF	TGTGCCAGCAGTCGTACAGACAGGCTTAGCAATCAGCCCCAGCATTTT
.	TRBJ2-7	.	TRBV2	CASSVGIGGSPYEQYF	TGTGCCAGCAGTGTCGGTATAGGAGGGAGCCCCTACGAGCAGTACTTC
.	TRBJ2-7	.	TRBV7-2	CASSLGRGFAYEQYF	TGTGCCAGCAGCTTAGGGCGGGGTTTCGCCTACGAGCAGTACTTC
TRBD1	TRBJ2-2	.	TRBV7-3	CASSSGTGRGTGELFF	TGTGCCAGCAGCTCCGGGACAGGGAGAGGCACCGGGGAGCTGTTTTTT
.	TRBJ1-6	few	TRBV2	CASSERGPWYSPLHF	TGTGCCAGCAGTGAACGGGGTCCCTGGTATTCACCCCTCCACTTT
.	TRBJ1-2	.	TRBV5-6	CASSPLRGYSYGYTF	TGTGCCAGCAGCCCATTACGGGGGTACAGCTATGGCTACACCTTC
.	TRBJ1-1	.	TRBV20-1	CSAPGSRAFF	TGCAGTGCTCCAGGGTCAAGGGCTTTCTTT
.	TRBJ2-1	.	TRBV4-1	CASSQEDSNAYNEQFF	TGCGCCAGCAGCCAGGAAGACAGCAACGCCTACAATGAGCAGTTCTTC
.	TRBJ2-5	.	TRBV19	CASSTGLQETQYF	TGTGCCAGTAGTACGGGACTTCAAGAGACCCAGTACTTC
.	TRBJ1-1	.	TRBV5-4	CASSLGSAGTMNTEAFF	TGTGCCAGCAGCTTGGGATCGGCAGGTACCATGAACACTGAAGCTTTCTTT
TRBD1	TRBJ2-7	.	TRBV7-9	CASRPADRGYEQYF	TGTGCCAGCAGACCCGCTGACAGGGGCTACGAGCAGTACTTC
.	TRBJ1-1	.	TRBV13	CASSLGHGTEAFF	TGTGCCAGCAGCTTAGGTCACGGTACTGAAGCTTTCTTT